The rows below give T cell receptor beta chains drawn from one sample of a study of cytomegalovirus exposure and HLA in healthy donors. TCRdb's table, derived via immunoSEQ multiplex PCR, lists solely in-frame clones and lacks some. Among roughly 100,000 clones listed, approximately 79% were seen once. Specimen: PBMCs. Every receptor here comes from a man under 40 in good health and CMV-seropositive. CDR3s include the opening cysteine and the closing phenylalanine or tryptophan. The order of the fields is clone size, D gene, J gene, V gene, CDR3 protein, CDR3 DNA. The D gene is left open where the match is weak. Clone size, where shown, is once, few, many, or a class for clones that have expanded.

size: once
D: .
J: TRBJ2-6
V: TRBV5-4
CDR3: CASSARDTGANVLTF
DNA: TGTGCCAGCAGCGCCCGGGACACTGGGGCCAACGTCCTGACTTTC

size: .
D: TRBD1
J: TRBJ1-5
V: TRBV7-3
CDR3: CASSLRTGLNQPQHF
DNA: TGTGCCAGCAGCTTACGGACAGGGCTAAATCAGCCCCAGCATTTT

size: once
D: TRBD2
J: TRBJ2-3
V: TRBV4-1
CDR3: CASSQDGGGVTDTQYF
DNA: TGCGCCAGCAGCCAAGACGGGGGGGGTGTAACAGATACGCAGTATTTT

size: .
D: TRBD2
J: TRBJ2-1
V: TRBV11-2
CDR3: CASGVGGNEQFF
DNA: TGTGCCAGCGGCGTCGGGGGGAATGAGCAGTTCTTC

size: .
D: .
J: TRBJ2-3
V: TRBV4-3
CDR3: CASSQDPRVTDTQYF
DNA: TGCGCCAGCAGCCAAGATCCGCGGGTGACAGATACGCAGTATTTT

size: .
D: TRBD2
J: TRBJ2-1
V: TRBV19
CDR3: CASSRSGGPYNEQFF
DNA: TGTGCCAGTAGCCGTAGCGGGGGGCCCTACAATGAGCAGTTCTTC

size: .
D: TRBD2
J: TRBJ2-5
V: TRBV5-1
CDR3: CASSAGTIQETQYF
DNA: TGCGCCAGCAGCGCGGGGACTATCCAAGAGACCCAGTACTTC

size: medium-sized
D: TRBD1
J: TRBJ1-2
V: TRBV6-4
CDR3: CATRDSGGYGYTF
DNA: TGTGCCACCAGGGACAGCGGCGGGTATGGCTACACCTTC

size: .
D: TRBD1
J: TRBJ1-2
V: TRBV14
CDR3: CASSPYRRDRERGNYGYTF
DNA: TGTGCCAGCAGCCCTTACCGCCGGGACAGGGAGAGGGGTAACTATGGCTACACCTTC

size: .
D: TRBD1
J: TRBJ1-4
V: TRBV25-1
CDR3: CASSAGQGVGEKLFF
DNA: TGTGCCAGCAGTGCAGGACAGGGGGTTGGTGAAAAACTGTTTTTT

size: .
D: TRBD2
J: TRBJ2-7
V: TRBV2
CDR3: CASSDTPGLSSVEQYF
DNA: TGTGCCAGCAGCGACACGCCGGGACTAAGCTCCGTCGAGCAGTACTTC

size: .
D: .
J: TRBJ2-5
V: TRBV7-2
CDR3: CASSPDLGGGGETQYF
DNA: TGTGCCAGCAGCCCCGACCTGGGAGGCGGGGGCGAGACCCAGTACTTC

size: few
D: TRBD1
J: TRBJ1-4
V: TRBV6-1
CDR3: CAGQGQGEEKLFF
DNA: TGTGCCGGCCAGGGACAGGGAGAAGAAAAACTGTTTTTT

size: .
D: .
J: TRBJ1-5
V: TRBV4-1
CDR3: CASSPRLGARSYHF
DNA: TGCGCCAGCAGCCCAAGATTGGGGGCCCGGAGCTACCATTTT

size: .
D: .
J: TRBJ2-7
V: TRBV5-8
CDR3: CASSRHPYEQYF
DNA: TGTGCCAGCAGCCGCCATCCCTACGAGCAGTACTTC

size: .
D: .
J: TRBJ1-4
V: TRBV6-5
CDR3: CASRPRTGEGEKLFF
DNA: TGTGCCAGCAGGCCAAGAACGGGTGAAGGCGAAAAACTGTTTTTT

size: .
D: TRBD1
J: TRBJ1-2
V: TRBV7-3
CDR3: CASSARQGGYGYTF
DNA: TGTGCCAGCAGCGCCCGACAGGGGGGCTATGGCTACACCTTC

size: .
D: .
J: TRBJ1-6
V: TRBV4-1
CDR3: CASSTTPQGLTHF
DNA: TGCGCCAGCAGCACTACACCCCAGGGTTTAACCCACTTT

size: .
D: .
J: TRBJ1-1
V: TRBV6-6
CDR3: CASSYSTGNTEAFF
DNA: TGTGCCAGCAGTTACTCGACAGGGAACACTGAAGCTTTCTTT

size: .
D: .
J: TRBJ1-2
V: TRBV4-1
CDR3: CASSPAGLNYGYTF
DNA: TGCGCCAGCAGCCCAGCGGGGCTAAACTATGGCTACACCTTC

size: few
D: TRBD1
J: TRBJ1-2
V: TRBV5-1
CDR3: CASSGQGDYGYTF
DNA: TGCGCCAGCAGCGGACAGGGCGACTATGGCTACACCTTC

size: once
D: TRBD1
J: TRBJ2-7
V: TRBV11-2
CDR3: CASSTTGQGYEQYF
DNA: TGTGCCAGCAGCACTACAGGACAGGGCTACGAGCAGTACTTC

size: .
D: TRBD2
J: TRBJ2-2
V: TRBV4-2
CDR3: CASSQALAGGTGELFF
DNA: TGTGCCAGCAGCCAAGCACTAGCGGGGGGTACCGGGGAGCTGTTTTTT

size: .
D: .
J: TRBJ2-1
V: TRBV5-1
CDR3: CASSLKIDNEQFF
DNA: TGCGCCAGCAGCTTGAAAATAGACAATGAGCAGTTCTTC

size: .
D: TRBD1
J: TRBJ2-1
V: TRBV10-2
CDR3: CASSESGQGASHEQFF
DNA: TGCGCCAGCAGTGAGTCGGGGCAGGGGGCCTCCCATGAGCAGTTCTTC

size: .
D: TRBD1
J: TRBJ2-2
V: TRBV5-4
CDR3: CASSHLTGANTGELFF
DNA: TGTGCCAGCAGCCACTTGACAGGGGCGAACACCGGGGAGCTGTTTTTT

size: .
D: .
J: TRBJ1-5
V: TRBV10-3
CDR3: CAISESWGHSNQPQHF
DNA: TGTGCCATCAGTGAGTCTTGGGGGCATAGCAATCAGCCCCAGCATTTT

size: .
D: .
J: TRBJ1-1
V: TRBV5-1
CDR3: CASRPRGGTTEAFF
DNA: TGCGCCAGCAGGCCCCGGGGGGGGACCACTGAAGCTTTCTTT

size: .
D: .
J: TRBJ2-3
V: TRBV4-1
CDR3: CASSQERTNTDTQYF
DNA: TGCGCCAGCAGCCAAGAAAGGACAAACACAGATACGCAGTATTTT

size: .
D: TRBD2
J: TRBJ2-7
V: TRBV6-4
CDR3: CASGLAGGHEQYF
DNA: TGTGCCAGCGGACTAGCGGGGGGGCACGAGCAGTACTTC

size: .
D: TRBD2
J: TRBJ2-1
V: TRBV6-4
CDR3: CASSLLAGDHNEQFF
DNA: TGTGCCAGCAGTCTACTAGCGGGGGACCACAATGAGCAGTTCTTC